Following are 24 T cell receptor beta chains from one sample sequenced in a study of cytomegalovirus exposure and HLA in healthy donors. The PCR made use of 60 Vbeta and 13 Jbeta primers. TCRdb's table, derived via immunoSEQ multiplex PCR, lists solely in-frame clones and lacks some. Of 150,000 or so clones listed, about four fifths were seen once; the top ten hold less than 0.4%. Sequencing was done on a sample of PBMCs. The receptors were gathered from a boy aged 2 to 9 in good health and CMV-seronegative.

For the CDR3, the DNA is TGTGCCAGCAGCTGGCAGGGGACAGTAAGCGGCTACACCTTC. Encoded protein: CASSWQGTVSGYTF. The chain employs TRBV5-4 and TRBJ1-2, with 7 bases fitting TRBD1. This CDR3 is built from 14 residues. V dropped 3 bases and J dropped 8; count of bases not matched to a gene: 10. The germline CDR1 and CDR2 sequences are SGHNT and YYREEE (reference sequence). Together with reference TRBV5-4 and TRBJ1-2, the CDR3 gives the full variable domain: ETGVTQSPTHLIKTRGQQVTLRCSSQSGHNTVSWYQQALGQGPQFIFQYYREEENGRGNFPPRFSGLQFPNYSSELNVNALELDDSALYLCASSWQGTVSGYTFGSGTRLTVV.

The chain has TRBV27 and TRBJ2-7; D unresolved. Germline assignment: CDR1 MNHEY and CDR2 SMNVEV (reference sequence). The CDR3 is 14 amino acids. Trimming pared 5 bases from V and 3 bases from J, leaving 14 bases between. The CDR3 sequence: CASSPNGGFYEQYF. The DNA for the CDR3 is TGTGCCAGCAGTCCTAATGGCGGATTCTACGAGCAGTACTTC.

V and J are TRBV5-1 and TRBJ1-2; tentative D call: TRBD1 (5 bases). Germline CDR1 and CDR2: SGHRS and YFSETQ. The CDR3 has 15 amino acids. The V gene lost 4 bases and the J gene lost 3 bases, with 16 bases spanning the gap. The CDR3 DNA follows: TGCGCCAGCAGCGGGGAGGGGATGGTTCACTATGGCTACACCTTC. Protein sequence: CASSGEGMVHYGYTF.

This chain joins TRBV29-1 and TRBJ2-3, with D possibly being TRBD1 (6 bases). The CDR3 loop spans 15 amino acids. V lost 1 base to trimming and J lost 3 bases, with 14 bases between them. The V gene's germline CDR1 is SQVTM and CDR2 ANQGSEA. As DNA, the CDR3 is TGCAGCGTTGAAGGGGGAGAAGGGGGTACAGATACGCAGTATTTT. This sequence encodes CSVEGGEGGTDTQYF.

A single count supports this clone. V and J are TRBV23-1 and TRBJ2-7; weak D call: TRBD2 (5 bases). TRBV23-1 is filed as an ORF, its function uncertain. Trimming stripped 2 bases from V and 3 bases from J, with 20 bases between. This CDR3 is built from 17 residues. CDR3 residues: CASSQRFTWGVFYEQYF. The DNA for the CDR3 is TGCGCCAGCAGTCAAAGGTTCACCTGGGGAGTCTTCTACGAGCAGTACTTC.

This clone appeared a few times. The chain is built from TRBV27 and TRBJ2-2; D may be TRBD1 (5 bases). CDR1 is MNHEY and CDR2 is SMNVEV in the germline V gene (reference sequence). V gave up 2 bases and J gave up 4 bases, with 5 bases separating them. CDR3 length: 13 amino acids. CDR3 bases: TGTGCCAGCAGTTTAAGGGGCACCGGGGAGCTGTTTTTT. This gives the protein CASSLRGTGELFF.

This sequence joins TRBV6-5 and TRBJ1-2; TRBD1 might be the D (6 bases). The CDR3 loop spans 14 amino acids. V gave up 9 bases and J gave up 4 bases, with 18 bases separating them. CDR1 is MNHEY and CDR2 is SVGAGI in the germline V gene. The CDR3 sequence: CASSQTGRLYGYTF. In DNA form, the CDR3 reads TGTGCCAGTAGTCAGACAGGTCGTCTCTATGGCTACACCTTC.

This clone was detected a few times. The CDR3 sequence is CASILKPGQGGEKLFF. Here the CDR3 DNA reads TGTGCCAGCATCCTCAAACCGGGACAGGGGGGTGAAAAACTGTTTTTT. The rearrangement joins TRBV6-6 to TRBJ1-4, with TRBD1 matching 11 bases. V shed 7 bases and J 7 bases; nucleotides not matched to a gene: 11. Germline assignment: CDR1 MNHNY and CDR2 SVGAGI (reference sequence). This CDR3 is built from 16 residues.

This chain links TRBV6-1 with TRBJ2-6; D is unclear. The germline V gene encodes CDR1 MNHNS and CDR2 SASEGT. Trimming left V 5 bases short and J 1 base short, with 6 bases between. The CDR3 covers 14 residues. CDR3 sequence (DNA): TGTGCCAGCAGTTCAGTGTCTGGGGCCAACGTCCTGACTTTC. Protein product: CASSSVSGANVLTF.

The chain is built from TRBV29-1 and TRBJ1-2, with a weak D call TRBD1 (6 bases). Germline CDR1 is SQVTM and CDR2 is ANQGSEA. CDR3 length equals 13 residues. V shed 4 bases and J shed 2 bases, with 11 bases lying between them. CDR3 residues: CSVAYGTNYGYTF. CDR3 in DNA: TGCAGCGTTGCGTACGGGACAAACTATGGCTACACCTTC. The full variable domain, rest sourced from reference TRBV29-1 and TRBJ1-2, is SAVISQKPSRDICQRGTSLTIQCQVDSQVTMMFWYRQQPGQSLTLIATANQGSEATYESGFVIDKFPISRPNLTFSTLTVSNMSPEDSSIYLCSVAYGTNYGYTFGSGTRLTVV.

The chain has TRBV10-2 and TRBJ2-3; 8 bases match TRBD2. The length of the CDR3 is 18 residues. With V trimmed by 6 bases and J by 2 bases, 16 bases remained unmatched. CDR1 and CDR2 (germline): WSHSY, SAAADI. The CDR3 bases are TGCGCCAGCAGACCCTCCACATTCGGGAGGGTCTTCACAGATACGCAGTATTTT. Protein sequence: CASRPSTFGRVFTDTQYF.

In DNA form, the CDR3 reads TGCAGCGTTGAAGACAGGGCTGTAAGGGACACTGAAGCTTTCTTT. Amino acids: CSVEDRAVRDTEAFF. This chain connects TRBV29-1 to TRBJ1-1; D might be TRBD1 (5 bases). The CDR3 is 15 residues long. Deletions cut 0 bases from V and 3 bases from J, with 14 bases between. Germline V CDR1 and CDR2: SQVTM, ANQGSEA.

The chain uses TRBV2 and TRBJ2-1, with D perhaps TRBD1 (6 bases). V was trimmed by 6 bases and J by 9 bases, leaving 15 bases between them. CDR1 and CDR2 from the germline V gene are SNHLY and FYNNEI. This CDR3 is 13 amino acids long. The CDR3 spells CASRAGVTVEQFF. The CDR3 DNA follows: TGTGCCAGCAGGGCAGGGGTCACGGTTGAGCAGTTCTTC.

This clone was found a few times. The chain uses TRBV30 and TRBJ2-4, with TRBD2 identical over 10 bases. The CDR3 contains 16 residues. Trimming at V came to 2 bases and at J to 9 bases, leaving 13 bases not matched to a gene. From germline, CDR1 is GTSNPN and CDR2 SVGIG (reference sequence). In DNA, the CDR3 is TGTGCCTGGAGTCTTCCCCTAGCGGGAGTTAGGGGCATTCAGTACTTC. This gives the protein CAWSLPLAGVRGIQYF. The whole variable domain, filled in from reference TRBV30 and TRBJ2-4, reads SQTIHQWPATLVQPVGSPLSLECTVEGTSNPNLYWYRQAAGRGLQLLFYSVGIGQISSEVPQNLSASRPQDRQFILSSKKLLLSDSGFYLCAWSLPLAGVRGIQYFGAGTRLSVL.

This chain joins TRBV29-1 and TRBJ2-3; 16 nucleotides align to TRBD2. The CDR3 loop spans 16 amino acids. CDR1 SQVTM and CDR2 ANQGSEA come from the germline V gene. Trimming at V came to 3 bases and at J to 4 bases, leaving 4 bases not matched to a gene. CDR3 DNA sequence: TGCAGCGTTGACCAGGGACTAGCGGGAGGGGCAGATACGCAGTATTTT. This gives the protein CSVDQGLAGGADTQYF.

The chain carries TRBV27 and TRBJ2-1; D unresolved. Trimming pared 0 bases from V and 9 bases from J, leaving 12 bases between. This CDR3 comprises 14 residues. Germline V gene data show CDR1 as MNHEY and CDR2 as SMNVEV (reference sequence). The CDR3 DNA sequence: TGTGCCAGCAGTTTATCGAGGCTATTGGGTGAGCAGTTCTTC. It codes for CASSLSRLLGEQFF.

This rearrangement joins TRBV27 to TRBJ2-3; D possibly corresponds to TRBD1 (6 bases). Germline lookup yields CDR1 MNHEY and CDR2 SMNVEV (reference sequence). V shed 3 bases and J shed 0 bases, with 19 bases lying between them. The CDR3 is made up of 18 amino acids. CDR3 sequence: CASSFSQGHDPSTDTQYF. CDR3 sequence (DNA): TGTGCCAGCAGTTTCAGCCAGGGGCACGACCCTAGCACAGATACGCAGTATTTT.

The chain combines TRBV6-5 with TRBJ1-1, with D possibly being TRBD1 (6 bases). V was cut by 5 bases and J by 1 base, with 8 bases left in between. There are 13 residues in the CDR3. Germline V CDR1 and CDR2: MNHEY, SVGAGI. CDR3 nucleotide sequence: TGTGCCAGCAGTCGAGGGGGGAACACTGAAGCTTTCTTT. Residues: CASSRGGNTEAFF.

The chain couples TRBV29-1 to TRBJ2-5; possibly TRBD2 for D (5 bases). The DNA end is more similar to TRBJ2-7, so the J call may be wrong. The germline V gene encodes CDR1 SQVTM and CDR2 ANQGSEA. The CDR3 extends over 13 amino acids. The CDR3 loop is CSVDPGSGYEQYF. CDR3 nucleotides: TGCAGCGTTGATCCGGGGAGCGGCTACGAGCAGTACTTC.

The chain recombines TRBV5-1 with TRBJ2-1; 7 nucleotides align to TRBD1. The CDR3 is made up of 15 amino acids. The V gene end was trimmed by 4 bases and the J gene end by 2 bases; junction bases not matched to a gene: 6. Germline CDR1 SGHRS, CDR2 YFSETQ. CDR3 DNA sequence: TGCGCCAGCAGCGCCTCCCAGGGGGCCTACAATGAGCAGTTCTTC. Its protein is CASSASQGAYNEQFF.

The genes are TRBV28 and TRBJ1-1; D is undetermined. The CDR3 runs 15 residues. Germline V CDR1 and CDR2: MDHEN, SYDVKM. V lost 6 bases, J lost 4 bases, and 18 bases lay in between. CDR3 bases: TGTGCCAGCAGGCTCGGGTGGTCAACGGGCACTGAAGCTTTCTTT. It codes for CASRLGWSTGTEAFF.

The V call is TRBV5-1, the J call TRBJ2-3; D might be TRBD2 (7 bases). Trimming removed 7 bases from V and 6 bases from J, with 21 bases in between. Germline assignment: CDR1 SGHRS and CDR2 YFSETQ. This CDR3 region has 15 residues. CDR3 in DNA: TGCGCCAGCGGATATGAGGGGGGGCGTATGGATACGCAGTATTTT. Protein sequence: CASGYEGGRMDTQYF.

The chain recombines TRBV5-6 with TRBJ2-5; no definite D call. The J call is uncertain, as TRBJ2-7 better fits the DNA end. Germline values: CDR1 SGHDT, CDR2 YYEEEE. The CDR3 runs 13 residues. The CDR3 DNA reads as TGTGCCAGCAGCTTATACAGTTCCTACGAGCAGTACTTC. Protein product: CASSLYSSYEQYF.

This clone was seen only a few times. The V call is TRBV2, the J call TRBJ1-1; D not certain. The CDR3 is 14 residues long. Trimming left V 4 bases short and J 3 bases short, with 12 bases between. Germline V gene lookup returns CDR1 SNHLY and CDR2 FYNNEI. The CDR3 DNA reads TGTGCCAGCAGTGCATCGGGGAGGGACACTGAAGCTTTCTTT. Its protein product is CASSASGRDTEAFF.